One and the same sample provided the 23 T cell receptor beta chains below, sequenced in a study of blood T cells in healthy people across ages. Then a second PCR, running roughly 7 to 11 cycles, was carried out with a sample-barcoded 5' primer and a J-beta primer mix. TCRdb re-called the 5' RACE reads with MiXCR, one entry per CDR3 protein. This sample yields 1.5 million to 2 million distinct CDR3 sequences, of which around 50% are seen a single time; around 2.1% belongs to the top ten. Sequenced: blood. These receptors were obtained from a middle-aged woman in good health.

The rearrangement joins TRBV12-3 or TRBV12-4 to TRBJ2-4; weak D call: TRBD1 (5 bases). The CDR3 is 15 residues long. The V end was cut by 7 bases, the J end by 3 bases, with 16 bases between. The CDR3 spells CASTVDRGVKNIQYF. In DNA form, the CDR3 reads TGTGCCAGCACCGTAGACAGAGGAGTCAAAAACATTCAGTACTTC.

A few counts support this clonotype. The chain is built from TRBV11-2 and TRBJ1-1; D gene uncertain. Trimming removed 7 bases from V and 0 bases from J, with 12 bases in between. The CDR3 sequence is 14 residues long. Germline loops: CDR1 SGHAT, CDR2 FQNNGV. In nucleotides, the CDR3 is TGTGCCAGCAAAGATCGGACGGTGAACACTGAAGCTTTCTTT. Translation gives CASKDRTVNTEAFF.

The CDR3: CSARDRGRPGYTF. In DNA form, the CDR3 reads TGCAGTGCTAGGGACAGGGGGCGGCCTGGCTACACCTTC. The chain joins TRBV20-1 to TRBJ1-2, with 11 bases matching TRBD1. Germline trimming cut 3 bases from V and 7 bases from J; bases unmatched to any gene: 4. The CDR3 is 13 residues long. Germline CDR1 DFQATT, CDR2 SNEGSKA (reference sequence).

This clonotype was counted ten times or more. The chain joins TRBV7-9 to TRBJ2-5; D is unclear. Trimming pared 8 bases from V and 5 bases from J, leaving 12 bases between. Germline CDR1 and CDR2: SEHNR and FQNEAQ (reference sequence). The CDR3 runs 12 residues. The CDR3 DNA reads TGTGCCAGCTCCCCCGAGGCCGAGACCCAGTACTTC. Residues: CASSPEAETQYF.

This clonotype has at least ten counts. The chain joins TRBV12-3 or TRBV12-4 to TRBJ1-2; 8 bases line up with TRBD1. With 8 bases clipped from V and 4 bases from J, the junction kept 0 bases outside the gene matches. There are 11 residues in the CDR3. CDR3 coding DNA: TGTGCCAGCGGACAGGGCTATGGCTACACCTTC. Its translation: CASGQGYGYTF.

The chain carries TRBV25-1 and TRBJ1-2, with 8 bases matching TRBD1. This CDR3 has 14 residues. J was trimmed by 5 bases and V by 1 base; bases with no gene match: 3. Germline assignment: CDR1 MGHDK and CDR2 SYGVNS. CDR3 protein: CASSEWGQEYGYTF. The CDR3 DNA reads TGTGCCAGCAGTGAATGGGGACAGGAATATGGCTACACCTTC.

The chain joins TRBV28 to TRBJ2-1, with D unresolved. This CDR3 is 15 amino acids long. Germline V gene data show CDR1 as MDHEN and CDR2 as SYDVKM. Trimming removed 9 bases at V and 0 bases at J, with 15 bases between. This CDR3 reads CASVPRPSSYNEQFF. Written as DNA, the CDR3 is TGTGCCAGTGTACCGCGGCCAAGCTCCTACAATGAGCAGTTCTTC.

This chain connects TRBV7-8 to TRBJ2-7; no clear D. The V gene lost 1 base and the J gene lost 7 bases, with 11 bases spanning the gap. This CDR3 region has 13 residues. The germline CDR1 and CDR2 sequences are SGHVS and FQNEAQ. The CDR3 here is CASSLEVVREQYF. CDR3 nucleotides: TGTGCCAGCAGCTTAGAGGTAGTCCGGGAGCAGTACTTC.

The CDR3 protein is CASSLVEAIYEQYF. The CDR3 DNA follows: TGTGCCAGCAGCTTAGTAGAGGCTATCTACGAGCAGTACTTC. V and J are TRBV7-8 and TRBJ2-7, with unresolved D. Trimming stripped 1 base from V and 3 bases from J, with 10 bases between. The CDR3 consists of 14 residues. Germline CDR1 is SGHVS and CDR2 is FQNEAQ.

A few counts support this clonotype. This sequence joins TRBV20-1 and TRBJ1-2, with 7 bases identical to TRBD1. Trimming at V came to 5 bases and at J to 4 bases, leaving 7 bases not matched to a gene. The CDR3 totals 13 residues. Germline CDR1 reads DFQATT; CDR2 reads SNEGSKA (reference sequence). CDR3 nucleotide sequence: TGCAGTGCTCAGGGGGGGCTTGGCTATGGCTACACCTTC. It is translated as CSAQGGLGYGYTF.

The CDR3: CASSRGAAREKLFF. The DNA of the CDR3 is TGTGCCAGCAGCCGCGGGGCGGCCAGGGAAAAACTGTTTTTT. The J gene is TRBJ1-4, the V gene TRBV6-5; maybe TRBD1 (5 bases). The CDR3 runs 14 residues. Germline-derived CDR1 and CDR2 are MNHEY and SVGAGI. The V end lost 6 bases, the J end lost 8 bases, and 16 bases lay between the germline ends.

This clonotype was picked up a small number of times. The V call is TRBV5-1, the J call TRBJ2-6; maybe TRBD2 (6 bases). Germline V CDR1 and CDR2: SGHRS, YFSETQ. Trimming stripped 4 bases from V and 0 bases from J, with 8 bases between. This CDR3 spans 15 amino acids. CDR3 nucleotides: TGCGCCAGCAGCCGGGAGTTCTCTGGGGCCAACGTCCTGACTTTC. The encoded protein is CASSREFSGANVLTF.

This chain connects TRBV7-2 to TRBJ2-7, with no clear D. The germline V gene has CDR1 SGHTA and CDR2 FQGNSA. CDR3 length equals 14 residues. V lost 2 bases to trimming and J lost 3 bases, with 11 bases between them. The CDR3 bases are TGTGCCAGCAGCTTACAGCCGGGCCTCTACGAGCAGTACTTC. Protein sequence: CASSLQPGLYEQYF.

The chain has TRBV5-1 and TRBJ2-7; TRBD1 aligns across 9 bases. The germline V gene has CDR1 SGHRS and CDR2 YFSETQ. V lost 5 bases and J lost 0; bases outside the gene matches: 12. The CDR3 totals 17 residues. CDR3 protein: CASRRGAGTGTSYEQYF. CDR3 nucleotide sequence: TGCGCCAGCAGGAGGGGAGCTGGGACAGGGACCTCCTACGAGCAGTACTTC.

In the case of this clonotype: One junction end disagrees with the germline gene, perhaps due to a read error. The rearrangement uses TRBV20-1 and TRBJ1-2; D unclear. Germline CDR1 is DFQATT and CDR2 is SNEGSKA (reference sequence). This CDR3 spans 13 amino acids. This CDR3 is CSAEVGPNHGYTF. Here the CDR3 DNA reads TGCAGTGCAGAAGTGGGCCCTAACCATGGCTACACCTTC.

The genes are TRBV7-9 and TRBJ1-1; D might be TRBD1 (5 bases). This CDR3 has 15 residues. Trimming removed 8 bases from V and 1 base from J, with 17 bases in between. The V gene's germline CDR1 is SEHNR and CDR2 FQNEAQ (reference sequence). Here the CDR3 reads CASFLVTGPNTEAFF. The CDR3 DNA reads as TGTGCCAGCTTCTTAGTCACAGGCCCGAACACTGAAGCTTTCTTT.

In nucleotides, the CDR3 is TGTGCCGCCCGGAGGAGGGACAGCATCTCTGGGGCCAACGTCCTGACTTTC. Amino acids: CAARRRDSISGANVLTF. The chain recombines TRBV7-9 with TRBJ2-6; TRBD1 is a possible D gene (7 bases). The CDR3 covers 17 residues. Germline V gene data show CDR1 as SEHNR and CDR2 as FQNEAQ (reference sequence). V was clipped by 11 bases and J by 0 bases, with 20 bases between them.

The V and J genes are TRBV5-1 and TRBJ2-5; 8 bases map to TRBD1. The CDR3 extends over 17 amino acids. Per the germline V gene, CDR1 is SGHRS and CDR2 is YFSETQ. Trimming cost V 5 bases and J 3 bases; bases outside gene matches: 15. CDR3 in amino acids: CASRPDRAQGVEETQYF. The CDR3 bases are TGCGCCAGCAGGCCGGACAGGGCCCAGGGAGTTGAAGAGACCCAGTACTTC.

V usage is TRBV14 and J usage is TRBJ1-2, with a tentative D call TRBD1 (5 bases). Germline V gene lookup returns CDR1 SGHDN and CDR2 FVKESK. V lost 3 bases and J 7 bases, leaving 9 bases between the germline ends. The CDR3 contains 12 residues. For the CDR3, the DNA is TGTGCCAGCAGCCAGGGCAGGGCTGGCTACACCTTC. This encodes CASSQGRAGYTF.

The CDR3 here is CASSFSGTAQETQYF. As DNA, the CDR3 is TGTGCCAGCAGCTTCAGCGGGACAGCCCAAGAGACCCAGTACTTC. The V call is TRBV5-4, the J call TRBJ2-5; perhaps D is TRBD1 or TRBD2 (7 bases each). The CDR3 runs 15 residues. Germline-derived CDR1 and CDR2 are SGHNT and YYREEE (reference sequence). V was shortened by 2 bases and J by 1 base, with 12 bases between the two germline ends.

The chain links TRBV6-1 to TRBJ2-7; TRBD1 is a possible D gene (6 bases). Trimming left V 5 bases short and J 0 bases short, with 20 bases between. Germline V lookup: CDR1 MNHNS, CDR2 SASEGT. The CDR3 has 17 residues. DNA of the CDR3: TGTGCCAGCAGTCGTCTCCCGGGACACCTAGTCTCCTACGAGCAGTACTTC. The encoded protein is CASSRLPGHLVSYEQYF.

The chain employs TRBV20-1 and TRBJ2-3; 8 nucleotides match TRBD2. Germline assignment: CDR1 DFQATT and CDR2 SNEGSKA (reference sequence). The CDR3 is 15 residues long. The CDR3 nucleotides read TGCAGAGGGGCCCGACTAGCGTCGCGGGCAGATACGCAGTATTTT. This codes for CRGARLASRADTQYF.

CDR3 amino acids: CASSRIAGGPQETQYF. CDR3 nucleotides: TGCGCCAGCAGCCGGATAGCGGGGGGGCCCCAAGAGACCCAGTACTTC. The gene calls are TRBV4-1 and TRBJ2-5, with 11 bases fitting TRBD2. Trimming took 4 bases from V and 1 from J; bases not matched to a gene: 5. The CDR3 has 16 amino acids. Germline CDR1 MGHRA, CDR2 YSYEKL.